One and the same sample provided the 18 T cell receptor beta chains below, sequenced in a study of post-analysis software for immune sequencing data. Unique molecular identifiers were built into the TCR beta cDNA libraries. TCRdb called the PCR reads again in MiXCR, with one record for every CDR3 protein. The data contain roughly 400,000 distinct CDR3 sequences, about 40% of them singletons. No antigens are known for them. Study results and limitations: TRBV5-6, TRBV5-1 and TRBV20-1 were among four or five TRBV segments more frequent in patients than controls.

The specimen sequenced was blood. Receptor source: a girl under 10 years old with multiple sclerosis.

The chain uses TRBV5-8 and TRBJ1-2; no clear D. Trimming cost V 4 bases and J 1 base, with 14 bases left between them. The CDR3 covers 15 residues. The V gene's germline CDR1 is SGHTS and CDR2 YDEGEE. The CDR3 DNA follows: TGTGCCAGCAGCCCGGAAGGGTTCGTTAACTATGGCTACACCTTC. Its translation is CASSPEGFVNYGYTF. Together with reference TRBV5-8 and TRBJ1-2, the CDR3 gives the full variable domain: EAGVTQSPTHLIKTRGQQATLRCSPISGHTSVYWYQQALGLGLQFLLWYDEGEERNRGNFPPRFSGRQFPNYSSELNVNALELEDSALYLCASSPEGFVNYGYTFGSGTRLTVV.

J is TRBJ1-1 and V is TRBV10-2; D not certain. Trimming left V 3 bases short and J 1 base short, with 6 bases between. Germline V gives CDR1 WSHSY, CDR2 SAAADI. This CDR3 is 13 amino acids long. The CDR3 sequence is CASSDLRNTEAFF. CDR3 nucleotide sequence: TGCGCCAGCAGTGACCTCAGGAACACTGAAGCTTTCTTT.

This chain uses TRBV7-3 with TRBJ2-3; 7 bases align to TRBD2. This CDR3 spans 15 amino acids. After removal of 5 bases from V and 0 bases from J, the junction contained 5 bases not matched to a gene. Germline assignment: CDR1 SGHTA and CDR2 FQGTGA. CDR3 residues: CASSRDYLSTDTQYF. CDR3 coding DNA: TGTGCCAGCAGCCGGGACTACCTTAGCACAGATACGCAGTATTTT.

The chain has TRBV12-3 or TRBV12-4 and TRBJ2-7; D may correspond to TRBD1 or TRBD2 (5 bases each). CDR3 length: 12 residues. V shed 5 bases and J shed 6 bases, with 11 bases lying between them. CDR3 protein: CASSPRDVEQYF. For the CDR3, the DNA is TGTGCCAGCAGTCCCAGGGACGTCGAGCAGTACTTC.

The chain has TRBV6-2 or TRBV6-3 and TRBJ2-1; D possibly corresponds to TRBD2 (5 bases). Trimming took off 10 bases at V and 5 bases at J, with 18 bases between the two ends. This CDR3 spans 14 amino acids. Per the germline V gene, CDR1 is MNHEY and CDR2 is SVGEGT. The CDR3 DNA reads TGTGCCATATCGGGGAGCGGTAGAAACAATGAGCAGTTCTTC. Translation gives CAISGSGRNNEQFF.

This rearrangement joins TRBV2 to TRBJ2-5; TRBD2 agrees at 7 bases. CDR1 SNHLY and CDR2 FYNNEI come from the germline V gene. Trimming took 4 bases from V and 5 from J; bases not matched to a gene: 13. The CDR3 totals 16 residues. The CDR3 DNA reads TGTGCCAGCAGTGCTACGCGGGGGATGGTTGAGGAGACCCAGTACTTC. Residues: CASSATRGMVEETQYF. The full variable domain, rest sourced from reference TRBV2 and TRBJ2-5, is EPEVTQTPSHQVTQMGQEVILRCVPISNHLYFYWYRQILGQKVEFLVSFYNNEISEKSEIFDDQFSVERPDGSNFTLKIRSTKLEDSAMYFCASSATRGMVEETQYFGPGTRLLVL.

The chain links TRBV10-2 to TRBJ2-7; weak D call: TRBD1 (6 bases). Trimming took 8 bases from V and 0 from J, leaving 17 bases between them. Germline CDR1 WSHSY, CDR2 SAAADI. The CDR3 sequence is 15 residues long. The CDR3 bases are TGCGCCAGCCGGCCTAGACAGGCGAGCTCCTACGAGCAGTACTTC. It translates to CASRPRQASSYEQYF.

This clonotype was recorded a few times. The genes are TRBV20-1 and TRBJ1-2; D is uncertain. Looked up from germline, CDR1 is DFQATT and CDR2 is SNEGSKA (reference sequence). This CDR3 region has 13 residues. V lost 1 base and J lost 1, with 7 bases in between. The CDR3 spells CSARVPINYGYTF. The CDR3 DNA sequence: TGCAGTGCTAGAGTCCCGATTAACTATGGCTACACCTTC.

This clonotype has a handful of counts. V gene TRBV11-3 combines with J gene TRBJ2-1, with D unresolved. The V end was cut by 0 bases, the J end by 9 bases, with 6 bases between. Germline V gene data show CDR1 as SGHNT and CDR2 as YENEEA. This CDR3 spans 12 amino acids. CDR3 region: CASSLDLGEQFF. The CDR3 DNA sequence: TGTGCCAGCAGCTTAGATCTGGGTGAGCAGTTCTTC.

The rearrangement links TRBV5-6 to TRBJ1-5; possibly TRBD1 for D (5 bases). Germline loops: CDR1 SGHDT, CDR2 YYEEEE. V lost 4 bases, J lost 5 bases, and 10 bases lay in between. The CDR3 has 13 amino acids. The CDR3 loop reads CASSRGHDQPQHF. In nucleotides, the CDR3 is TGTGCCAGCAGCCGCGGACATGATCAGCCCCAGCATTTT. The full variable domain, rest sourced from reference TRBV5-6 and TRBJ1-5, is DAGVTQSPTHLIKTRGQQVTLRCSPKSGHDTVSWYQQALGQGPQFIFQYYEEEERQRGNFPDRFSGHQFPNYSSELNVNALLLGDSALYLCASSRGHDQPQHFGDGTRLSIL.

Details on this clonotype: The germline gene is not matched at one end of the junction; a read error may be the cause. The CDR3 is CTSSSSDPTDTQYF. CDR3 sequence (DNA): TGCACCAGCAGTAGTAGCGACCCCACAGATACGCAGTATTTT. This sequence joins TRBV5-1 and TRBJ2-3; D may be TRBD2 (5 bases). The germline V gene encodes CDR1 SGHRS and CDR2 YFSETQ. The CDR3 sequence is 14 residues long.

This clonotype was observed a handful of times. The rearrangement links TRBV14 to TRBJ1-2; TRBD1 agrees at 9 bases. With V trimmed by 2 bases and J by 4 bases, 2 bases remained unmatched. CDR1 is SGHDN and CDR2 is FVKESK in the germline V gene. This CDR3 has 14 residues. The CDR3 here is CASSQLTGGYGYTF. CDR3 nucleotide sequence: TGTGCCAGCAGCCAATTGACAGGGGGCTATGGCTACACCTTC.

V is TRBV20-1 and J is TRBJ2-1; the D is unclear. The CDR3 sequence is 10 residues long. Between the trimmed V and J ends, which lost 6 bases and 5 bases, there was a span of 5 bases. Germline-derived CDR1 and CDR2 are DFQATT and SNEGSKA (reference sequence). CDR3 sequence reads: CSAGNNEQFF. In DNA, the CDR3 is TGCAGTGCGGGGAACAATGAGCAGTTCTTC.

This clonotype was detected a few times. The chain is built from TRBV19 and TRBJ2-1; 9 bases line up with TRBD2. Germline CDR1 reads LNHDA; CDR2 reads SQIVND (reference sequence). This CDR3 has 13 residues. V shed 9 bases and J 7 bases; nucleotides not matched to a gene: 7. The CDR3 coding sequence is TGTGCCAGCAGACTAGCGGCTGGGAATGAGCAGTTCTTC. This gives the protein CASRLAAGNEQFF.

This clonotype was observed a handful of times. The chain couples TRBV29-1 to TRBJ2-3; no clear D gene. CDR1 is SQVTM and CDR2 is ANQGSEA in the germline V gene. This CDR3 spans 12 amino acids. With 7 bases removed from V and 0 bases from J, the gap between germline ends came to 8 bases. The CDR3 sequence: CSGTTSTDTQYF. As DNA, the CDR3 is TGCAGCGGGACGACTAGCACAGATACGCAGTATTTT.

The V call is TRBV4-3, the J call TRBJ2-3; no clear D gene. The germline V and J ends were trimmed by 4 bases and 6 bases, with 20 bases remaining between them. This CDR3 is 16 amino acids long. CDR1 is LGHNA, CDR2 YSLEER, per germline. CDR3 sequence reads: CASSLNKETLGDTQYF. CDR3 in DNA: TGCGCCAGCAGCCTTAACAAGGAGACCCTGGGGGATACGCAGTATTTT.

This clonotype was detected only a few times. The chain carries TRBV7-2 and TRBJ2-1, with 7 positions matching TRBD2. CDR1 and CDR2 from the germline V gene are SGHTA and FQGNSA. With 5 bases clipped from V and 10 bases from J, the junction kept 2 bases outside the gene matches. CDR3 length: 11 amino acids. The CDR3 here is CASSPSGEQFF. CDR3 nucleotides: TGTGCCAGCAGCCCTAGCGGAGAGCAGTTCTTC.

The chain recombines TRBV20-1 with TRBJ1-2; a weak D match, TRBD1 (5 bases). Trimming shortened V by 3 bases and J by 0 bases, and 8 bases separated the two germline ends. The length of the CDR3 is 13 residues. Germline V gene lookup returns CDR1 DFQATT and CDR2 SNEGSKA (reference sequence). The CDR3: CSASQGPNYGYTF. CDR3 nucleotide sequence: TGCAGTGCTAGCCAGGGTCCTAACTATGGCTACACCTTC.